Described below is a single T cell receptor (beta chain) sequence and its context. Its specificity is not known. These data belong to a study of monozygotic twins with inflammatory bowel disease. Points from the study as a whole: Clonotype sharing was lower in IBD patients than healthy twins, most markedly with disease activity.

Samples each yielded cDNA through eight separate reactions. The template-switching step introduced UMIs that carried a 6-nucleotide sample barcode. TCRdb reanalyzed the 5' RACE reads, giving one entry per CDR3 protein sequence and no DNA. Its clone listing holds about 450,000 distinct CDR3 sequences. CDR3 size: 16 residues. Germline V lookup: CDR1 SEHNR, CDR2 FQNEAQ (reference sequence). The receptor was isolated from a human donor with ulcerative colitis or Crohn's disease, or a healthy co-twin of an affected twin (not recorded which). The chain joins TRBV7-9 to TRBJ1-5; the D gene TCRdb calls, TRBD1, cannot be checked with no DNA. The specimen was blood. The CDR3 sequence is CASSLGTGTPVGPQHF. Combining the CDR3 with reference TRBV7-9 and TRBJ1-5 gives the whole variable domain DTGVSQNPRHKITKRGQNVTFRCDPISEHNRLYWYRQTLGQGPEFLTYFQNEAQLEKSRLLSDRFSAERPKGSFSTLEIQRTEQGDSAMYLCASSLGTGTPVGPQHFGDGTRLSIL.